Below are 7 T cell receptor beta chains sequenced from a single sample in a study of T cells in Graves' hyperthyroidism and ophthalmopathy. TCR beta CDR3 regions were amplified from RNA transcripts. The study used the HTBI primer set for a first-round RT-PCR of the TCR CDR3. TCRdb reanalysed the multiplex PCR reads using MiXCR and keeps one entry per CDR3 protein. The table records under 300,000 distinct CDR3 sequences, roughly 20% of them present only once. Sequenced: blood. Receptor source: a man aged 25-45 years with Graves' ophthalmopathy.

This clonotype was counted many times. This chain links TRBV11-2 with TRBJ1-5; D unclear. CDR3 length: 12 amino acids. CDR1 and CDR2 (germline): SGHAT, FQNNGV. Trimming shortened V by 3 bases and J by 6 bases, and 6 bases separated the two germline ends. DNA of the CDR3: TGTGCCAGCAGCTTTCGGGGTCAGCCCCAGCATTTT. Protein product: CASSFRGQPQHF.

This clonotype was seen more than once but under ten times. The chain joins TRBV20-1 to TRBJ2-2; TRBD1 agrees at 9 bases. The germline V gene has CDR1 DFQATT and CDR2 SNEGSKA (reference sequence). J was trimmed by 4 bases and V by 6 bases; bases with no gene match: 6. CDR3 size: 14 residues. CDR3 protein: CSASDRGGTGELFF. Written as DNA, the CDR3 is TGCAGTGCCTCGGACAGGGGTGGCACCGGGGAGCTGTTTTTT.

This clonotype has at least ten counts. This chain uses TRBV27 with TRBJ2-1; unclear D gene. The CDR3 totals 13 residues. CDR1 and CDR2 from the germline V gene are MNHEY and SMNVEV (reference sequence). V shed 3 bases and J shed 5 bases, with 8 bases lying between them. CDR3 loop: CASSLSRNNEQFF. The CDR3 coding sequence is TGTGCCAGCAGTTTGTCACGGAACAATGAGCAGTTCTTC.

This clonotype was seen a few times. The chain uses TRBV11-3 and TRBJ2-7, with 10 positions matching TRBD2. The length of the CDR3 is 16 residues. The V gene's germline CDR1 is SGHNT and CDR2 YENEEA. V shed 3 bases and J 0 bases; nucleotides not matched to a gene: 5. CDR3 sequence (DNA): TGTGCCAGCAGCTTGTTAACTAGCGGGGCCTCCTACGAGCAGTACTTC. Protein: CASSLLTSGASYEQYF. Supplemented by reference TRBV11-3 and TRBJ2-7, the full variable domain reads EAGVVQSPRYKIIEKKQPVAFWCNPISGHNTLYWYLQNLGQGPELLIRYENEEAVDDSQLPKDRFSAERLKGVDSTLKIQPAELGDSAVYLCASSLLTSGASYEQYFGPGTRLTVT.

The CDR3 reads CAWSVGPHRQNQPQHF. Written as DNA, the CDR3 is TGTGCCTGGAGTGTAGGGCCCCACCGACAGAATCAGCCCCAGCATTTT. The rearrangement uses TRBV30 and TRBJ1-5; D might be TRBD1 (5 bases). Trimming took 0 bases from V and 4 from J, leaving 16 bases between them. Germline V lookup: CDR1 GTSNPN, CDR2 SVGIG (reference sequence). The CDR3 is 16 amino acids.

This clonotype was recorded a few times. Relative to the germline gene, one junction end is altered; a read error may explain this. The chain recombines TRBV3-1 with TRBJ2-1; 10 nucleotides agree with TRBD2. The CDR3 covers 19 residues. Germline V CDR1 and CDR2: LGHDT, YNNKEL (reference sequence). The chain's CDR3 is CASRKRASGRGSSCNEQFF. The CDR3 coding sequence is TGTGCCAGCAGAAAAAGGGCGAGCGGGAGGGGGAGCTCCTGCAATGAGCAGTTCTTC.

This rearrangement joins TRBV24-1 to TRBJ1-3; D is unclear. This CDR3 is built from 14 residues. The V gene's germline CDR1 is KGHDR and CDR2 SFDVKD. V was shortened by 3 bases and J by 8 bases, with 13 bases between the two germline ends. CDR3 sequence (DNA): TGTGCCACCAGTGATGGGGATTTCCCCCACACCATATATTTT. Residues: CATSDGDFPHTIYF.